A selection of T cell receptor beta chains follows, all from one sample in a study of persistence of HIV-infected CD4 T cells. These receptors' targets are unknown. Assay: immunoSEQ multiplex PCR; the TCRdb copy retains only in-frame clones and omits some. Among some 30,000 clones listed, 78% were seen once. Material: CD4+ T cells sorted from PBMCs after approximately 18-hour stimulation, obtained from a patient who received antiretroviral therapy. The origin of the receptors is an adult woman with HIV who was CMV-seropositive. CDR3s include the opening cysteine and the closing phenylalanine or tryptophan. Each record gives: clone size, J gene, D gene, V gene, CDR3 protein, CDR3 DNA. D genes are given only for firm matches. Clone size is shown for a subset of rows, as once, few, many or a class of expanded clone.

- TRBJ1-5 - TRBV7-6 CASSLGENQPQHF TGTGCCAGCAGCTTAGGAGAGAATCAGCCCCAGCATTTT
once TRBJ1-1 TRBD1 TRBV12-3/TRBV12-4 CASSPGQGAEAFF TGTGCCAGCAGTCCGGGACAGGGCGCTGAAGCTTTCTTT
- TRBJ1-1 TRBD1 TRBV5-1 CASSPGTGIEAFF TGCGCCAGCAGCCCCGGGACAGGGATTGAAGCTTTCTTT
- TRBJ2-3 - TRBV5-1 CASSLGLGGTDTQYF TGCGCCAGCAGCTTGGGACTGGGAGGAACAGATACGCAGTATTTT
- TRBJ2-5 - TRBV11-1 CASSQEVGMETQYF TGTGCCAGCAGTCAGGAGGTAGGGATGGAGACCCAGTACTTC
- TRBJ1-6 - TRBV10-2 CASSNSQIVYNSPLHF TGCGCCAGCAGCAATTCCCAGATTGTATATAATTCACCCCTCCACTTT
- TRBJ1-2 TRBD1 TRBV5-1 CASTRTGGSGYTF TGCGCCAGCACCCGGACAGGGGGTTCTGGCTACACCTTC
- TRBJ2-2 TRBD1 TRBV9 CASSGTGNTGELFF TGTGCCAGCAGCGGGACAGGGAACACCGGGGAGCTGTTTTTT
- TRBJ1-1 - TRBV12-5 CASGPGQPGGTEAFF TGTGCTAGTGGTCCCGGACAGCCGGGAGGCACTGAAGCTTTCTTT
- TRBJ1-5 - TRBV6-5 CASRADYSNQPQHF TGTGCCTCAAGGGCAGACTATAGCAATCAGCCCCAGCATTTT
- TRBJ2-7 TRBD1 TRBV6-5 CASERGQGYEQYF TGTGCCAGCGAAAGGGGACAGGGCTACGAGCAGTACTTC
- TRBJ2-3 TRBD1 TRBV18 CASSPGQTSTDTQYF TGTGCCAGCTCACCGGGACAGACCAGCACAGATACGCAGTATTTT
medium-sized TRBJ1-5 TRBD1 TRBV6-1 CASSEPAGTGNQPQHF TGTGCCAGCAGTGAACCTGCCGGGACAGGGAATCAGCCCCAGCATTTT
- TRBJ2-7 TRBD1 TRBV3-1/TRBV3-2 CASSQGFFRTGYEQYF TGTGCCAGCAGCCAAGGGTTTTTCCGGACAGGCTACGAGCAGTACTTC
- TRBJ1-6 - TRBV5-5 CASSFLADNSPLHF TGTGCCAGCAGCTTCCTGGCAGATAATTCACCCCTCCACTTT
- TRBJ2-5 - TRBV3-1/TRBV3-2 CASSHLKETQYF TGTGCCAGCAGCCACTTAAAAGAGACCCAGTACTTC
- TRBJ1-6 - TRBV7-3 CASSFGGSGSPLHF TGTGCCAGCAGCTTTGGGGGTAGTGGTTCACCCCTCCACTTT
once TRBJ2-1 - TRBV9 CASSETDSSWGNEQFF TGTGCCAGCAGTGAAACGGACTCTTCATGGGGTAATGAGCAGTTCTTC
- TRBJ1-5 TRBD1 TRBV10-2 CASSGSGTGGPWGSNQPQHF TGCGCCAGCAGTGGGTCCGGGACAGGGGGCCCGTGGGGAAGCAATCAGCCCCAGCATTTT
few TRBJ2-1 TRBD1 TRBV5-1 CASGGRGQPPALNREQFF TGCGCCAGCGGGGGCCGGGGACAGCCGCCAGCTTTGAATCGTGAGCAGTTCTTC